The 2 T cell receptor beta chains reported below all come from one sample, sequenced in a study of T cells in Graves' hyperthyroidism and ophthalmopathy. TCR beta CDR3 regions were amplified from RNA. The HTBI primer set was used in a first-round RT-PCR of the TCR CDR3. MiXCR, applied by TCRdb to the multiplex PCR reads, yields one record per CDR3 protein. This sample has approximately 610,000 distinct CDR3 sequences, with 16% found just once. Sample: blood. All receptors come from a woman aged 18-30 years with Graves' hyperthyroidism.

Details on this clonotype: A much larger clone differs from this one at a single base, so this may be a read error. DNA for the CDR3: TGTGCCGGCAGTCCTTGGACTAGCGGGGGCACCGGGGAGCTGTTTTTT. It translates to CAGSPWTSGGTGELFF. The genes are TRBV12-3 or TRBV12-4 and TRBJ2-2; 13 nucleotides align to TRBD2. The CDR3 loop spans 16 amino acids.

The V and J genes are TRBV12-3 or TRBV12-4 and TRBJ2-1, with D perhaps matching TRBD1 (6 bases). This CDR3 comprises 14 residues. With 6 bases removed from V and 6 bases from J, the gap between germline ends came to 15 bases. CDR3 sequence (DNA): TGTGCCAGCAGCCACCAGGGGCGCGCCAATGAGCAGTTCTTC. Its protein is CASSHQGRANEQFF.